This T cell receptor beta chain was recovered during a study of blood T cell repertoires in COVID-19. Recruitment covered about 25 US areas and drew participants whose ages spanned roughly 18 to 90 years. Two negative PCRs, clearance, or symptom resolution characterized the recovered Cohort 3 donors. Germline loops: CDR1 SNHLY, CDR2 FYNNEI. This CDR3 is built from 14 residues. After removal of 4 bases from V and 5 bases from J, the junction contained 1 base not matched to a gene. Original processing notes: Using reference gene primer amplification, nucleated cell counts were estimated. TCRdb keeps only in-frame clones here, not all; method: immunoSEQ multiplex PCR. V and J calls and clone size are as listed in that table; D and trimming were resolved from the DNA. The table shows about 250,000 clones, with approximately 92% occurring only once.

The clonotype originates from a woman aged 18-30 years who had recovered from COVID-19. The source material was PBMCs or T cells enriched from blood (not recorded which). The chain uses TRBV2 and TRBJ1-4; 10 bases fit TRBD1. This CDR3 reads CASSVDRGNEKLFF. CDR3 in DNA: TGTGCCAGCAGTGTGGACAGGGGGAATGAAAAACTGTTTTTT.